The entry below gives a single T cell receptor beta chain sequence along with its context. What it binds is not known. The selected patients with pancreatic ductal adenocarcinoma had surgery but no neoadjuvant therapy. Assay used: immunoSEQ multiplex PCR; TCRdb lists only in-frame clones, some missing. The sample has more than 85,000 clones; about 95% are singletons. This record comes from a study of T cells in pancreatic ductal adenocarcinoma. Germline CDR1 is MNHEY and CDR2 is SMNVEV (reference sequence). This CDR3 has 12 residues. The V and J ends lost 5 bases and 9 bases respectively, with 11 bases between them. Findings of the study overall: Mean clonality was about 0.12 in tumors and 0.07 to 0.075 in blood, not significantly different. Unique clonotypes were 8 to 10-fold more numerous in blood than in tumor.

The sample was PBMCs. The V call is TRBV27, the J call TRBJ2-1; TRBD2 is a possible D gene (7 bases). The clonotype comes from a human donor with pancreatic ductal adenocarcinoma. The CDR3: CASSIRGGEQFF. CDR3 nucleotides: TGTGCCAGCAGTATAAGGGGGGGTGAGCAGTTCTTC.